Below are 17 T cell receptor beta chains sequenced from a single sample in a study of patients and donors after allogeneic stem cell transplantation. TCRdb reanalysed the RT-PCR reads using MiXCR and keeps one entry per CDR3 protein. Of 80,000 to 90,000 distinct CDR3 sequences detected, roughly 43% appear once; the ten largest clones hold 60% to 65%. Sequenced: blood, either unsorted or a sorted T cell fraction (not recorded which). The origin of the receptors is a human donor who was either an allogeneic HSCT recipient or a stem cell or donor lymphocyte infusion donor (not recorded which). It is not recorded whose cells these are; they may come from a transplant donor.

The chain employs TRBV7-2 and TRBJ2-3; TRBD2 matches at 13 bases. With 5 bases clipped from V and 4 bases from J, the junction kept 15 bases outside the gene matches. The CDR3 is made up of 19 amino acids. The germline gives CDR1 SGHTA, CDR2 FQGNSA. CDR3 region: CASSPRGTSGIVGADTQYF. CDR3 DNA sequence: TGTGCCAGCAGCCCCCGGGGGACTAGCGGGATAGTTGGAGCAGATACGCAGTATTTT.

This clonotype came up a few times. The chain employs TRBV12-3 or TRBV12-4 and TRBJ1-2, with 7 bases lining up with TRBD1. There are 13 residues in the CDR3. V was clipped by 5 bases and J by 8 bases; unmatched bases: 8. The CDR3 protein is CASSGTTGRGYTF. The CDR3 region has the DNA TGTGCCAGCAGTGGCACGACAGGGCGCGGCTACACCTTC.

This chain connects TRBV7-9 to TRBJ1-5; the D gene is possibly TRBD1 (6 bases). V gave up 3 bases and J gave up 9 bases, with 15 bases separating them. The CDR3 runs 14 residues. CDR1 is SEHNR, CDR2 FQNEAQ, per germline (reference sequence). CDR3 sequence: CASSFGQNDRPQHF. DNA for the CDR3: TGTGCCAGCAGCTTTGGACAGAACGACCGGCCCCAGCATTTT.

This clonotype was counted between two and nine times. The chain recombines TRBV5-1 with TRBJ1-1; D is perhaps TRBD1 (5 bases). V dropped 0 bases and J dropped 4 bases, with 13 bases sitting between them. Germline V gene sequence: CDR1 SGHRS, CDR2 YFSETQ. This CDR3 comprises 15 residues. In DNA, the CDR3 is TGCGCCAGCAGCTTGGCCATCACAGGCCCCACTGAAGCTTTCTTT. Encoded protein: CASSLAITGPTEAFF. Drawing the rest from reference TRBV5-1 and TRBJ1-1, the complete variable domain is KAGVTQTPRYLIKTRGQQVTLSCSPISGHRSVSWYQQTPGQGLQFLFEYFSETQRNKGNFPGRFSGRQFSNSRSEMNVSTLELGDSALYLCASSLAITGPTEAFFGQGTRLTVV.

This clonotype was picked up a small number of times. The chain couples TRBV5-1 to TRBJ1-2; possibly TRBD1 for D (6 bases). The CDR3 length is 15 residues. The germline V gene has CDR1 SGHRS and CDR2 YFSETQ. Trimming stripped 0 bases from V and 5 bases from J, with 14 bases between. CDR3 loop: CASSLDRARGYGYTF. CDR3 bases: TGCGCCAGCAGCTTGGACAGGGCGCGAGGATATGGCTACACCTTC.

This clonotype has just one count. The genes are TRBV28 and TRBJ1-4; no reliable D call. Germline CDR1 reads MDHEN; CDR2 reads SYDVKM. The CDR3 is 14 residues long. V shed 8 bases and J shed 0 bases, with 10 bases lying between them. CDR3 nucleotides: TGTGCCAGCGTTACGGGCCCAACTAATGAAAAACTGTTTTTT. Translating gives CASVTGPTNEKLFF.

The chain links TRBV27 to TRBJ1-3, with D maybe TRBD1 (5 bases). Per the germline V gene, CDR1 is MNHEY and CDR2 is SMNVEV (reference sequence). There are 15 residues in the CDR3. The V end was cut by 6 bases, the J end by 2 bases, with 14 bases between. DNA for the CDR3: TGTGCCAGCAGCCTTCGGGGGGTGGCTGGAAACACCATATATTTT. Translation: CASSLRGVAGNTIYF.

This chain links TRBV27 with TRBJ1-2, with D possibly TRBD1 on 5 matching bases. V was pared by 10 bases and J by 5 bases, with 14 bases between. Germline loops: CDR1 MNHEY, CDR2 SMNVEV (reference sequence). The CDR3 has 12 residues. CDR3 in DNA: TGTGCCATCTTTGACGGGACGTATGGCTACACCTTC. Protein sequence: CAIFDGTYGYTF.

This clonotype was counted only a few times. V usage is TRBV9 and J usage is TRBJ1-6; D remains unclear. CDR3 size: 14 residues. Germline lookup yields CDR1 SGDLS and CDR2 YYNGEE. V shed 2 bases and J shed 9 bases, with 12 bases lying between them. This CDR3 is CASSVSRGSSPLHF. CDR3 nucleotide sequence: TGTGCCAGCAGCGTTTCGAGAGGATCTTCACCCCTCCACTTT.

The rearrangement links TRBV10-3 to TRBJ1-6; D unresolved. V was pared by 7 bases and J by 6 bases, with 10 bases between. CDR3 length equals 13 residues. Looked up from germline, CDR1 is ENHRY and CDR2 is SYGVKD. As DNA, the CDR3 is TGTGCCATCACTCCTGGGCCTAATTCACCCCTCCACTTT. Amino acids: CAITPGPNSPLHF.

This sequence joins TRBV19 and TRBJ2-7; D perhaps matches TRBD1 (6 bases). Germline CDR1 LNHDA, CDR2 SQIVND (reference sequence). V was shortened by 4 bases and J by 0 bases, with 13 bases between the two germline ends. This CDR3 has 15 residues. CDR3 residues: CASSSTGLVSYEQYF. CDR3 coding DNA: TGTGCCAGTAGTAGCACAGGGTTGGTCTCCTACGAGCAGTACTTC.

This chain uses TRBV6-5 with TRBJ1-2, with D tentatively TRBD1 (5 bases). CDR1 and CDR2 from the germline V gene are MNHEY and SVGAGI. This CDR3 is 15 amino acids long. V lost 5 bases and J 2 bases, leaving 15 bases between the germline ends. CDR3 loop: CASSPRDRLNYGYTF. In DNA, the CDR3 is TGTGCCAGCAGTCCCCGGGACCGCCTGAACTATGGCTACACCTTC.

V is TRBV12-3 or TRBV12-4 and J is TRBJ1-2; D call uncertain. Between the trimmed V and J ends, which lost 4 bases and 3 bases, there was a span of 3 bases. The CDR3 loop spans 11 amino acids. In DNA, the CDR3 is TGTGCCAGCAGTTCCTACTATGGCTACACCTTC. Translating it yields CASSSYYGYTF.

The chain carries TRBV6-2 or TRBV6-3 and TRBJ2-1, with D possibly TRBD2 on 6 matching bases. Deletions cut 0 bases from V and 10 bases from J, with 13 bases between. The CDR3 sequence is 14 residues long. CDR1 MNHEY and CDR2 SVGEGT come from the germline V gene. CDR3: CASSYSLLGREQFF. In nucleotides, the CDR3 is TGTGCCAGCAGTTACTCACTTTTGGGGAGGGAGCAGTTCTTC.

The chain joins TRBV29-1 to TRBJ1-2; D remains ambiguous. The CDR3 is made up of 14 amino acids. In germline, CDR1 is SQVTM, CDR2 ANQGSEA. The ends were cut back, 3 bases at V and 8 bases at J, with 19 bases in the middle. The CDR3 loop is CSVEAARSRWGYTF. In nucleotides, the CDR3 is TGCAGCGTTGAGGCGGCTCGATCTCGTTGGGGCTACACCTTC.

CDR3 sequence (DNA): TGTGCCAGCAGTTTATCCCAGGGGGCGCATCAGCCCCAGCATTTT. Protein sequence: CASSLSQGAHQPQHF. The genes are TRBV28 and TRBJ1-5, with 8 nucleotides matching TRBD1. The CDR3 sequence is 15 residues long. Germline CDR1 MDHEN, CDR2 SYDVKM. Unmatched junction bases numbered 4, after V lost 1 base and J lost 5 bases.

The rearrangement links TRBV9 to TRBJ1-5; no clear D gene. CDR1 is SGDLS and CDR2 is YYNGEE in the germline V gene. The CDR3 covers 14 residues. Trimming removed 0 bases from V and 2 bases from J, with 6 bases in between. The CDR3 sequence is CASSVDSGNQPQHF. In nucleotides, the CDR3 is TGTGCCAGCAGCGTAGACTCCGGCAATCAGCCCCAGCATTTT.